This T cell receptor (beta chain) was sequenced in a study of response to subunit inactivated influenza vaccine. General study findings and limits: With each seasonal influenza vaccination, the authors suggested, few new T cells are recruited.

MiXCR, run by TCRdb on the RT-PCR reads, gives a single entry per CDR3 protein. The table records hundreds of thousands of distinct CDR3 sequences, approximately 15% of them present only once. V was shortened by 5 bases and J by 2 bases, with 16 bases between the two germline ends. The germline gives CDR1 DFQATT, CDR2 SNEGSKA (reference sequence). This CDR3 comprises 14 residues. About this clonotype itself: The antigen remains unidentified.

The receptor was isolated from a man over 45 who received an inactivated influenza vaccine. This chain links TRBV20-1 with TRBJ2-7; possibly TRBD2 for D (5 bases). Sequencing used PBMCs from blood, obtained about 12 days after vaccination. CDR3 in amino acids: CSAPTTSPPYEQYF. The CDR3 DNA reads TGCAGTGCTCCTACCACTAGTCCACCCTACGAGCAGTACTTC.